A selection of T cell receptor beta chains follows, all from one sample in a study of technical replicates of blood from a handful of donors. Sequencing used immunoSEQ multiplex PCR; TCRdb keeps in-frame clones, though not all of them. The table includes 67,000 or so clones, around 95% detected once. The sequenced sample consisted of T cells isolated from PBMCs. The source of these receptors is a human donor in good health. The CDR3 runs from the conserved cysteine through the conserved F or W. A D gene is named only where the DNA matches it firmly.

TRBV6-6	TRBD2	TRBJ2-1	TGTGCCAGCAGTCGGCGGGAGGGTGAGCAGTTCTTC	CASSRREGEQFF
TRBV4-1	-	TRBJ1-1	TGCGCCAGCAGCTTCCTCATATCGGGGAACACTGAAGCTTTCTTT	CASSFLISGNTEAFF
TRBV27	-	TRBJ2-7	TGTGCCAGCAGTTTACCACTTCATCACCGTAGCGGTGAGACCTTC	CASSLPLHHRSGETF
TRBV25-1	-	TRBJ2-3	TGTGCCAGCAGTCAATCCGACAGGTCTACGCAGTATTTT	CASSQSDRSTQYF
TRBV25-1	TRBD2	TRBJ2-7	TGTGCCAGCAGTGAATATGGTAGCGGGAGGGCGACCGTCGAGCAGTACTTC	CASSEYGSGRATVEQYF
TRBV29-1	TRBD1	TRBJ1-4	TGCAGCGTCTTTACGACAGGGGATGGAGAAAAACTGTTTTTT	CSVFTTGDGEKLFF
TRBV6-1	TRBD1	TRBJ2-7	TGTGCCAGCAGTGACCGCGGGACAGGGTACTACGAGCAGTACTTC	CASSDRGTGYYEQYF
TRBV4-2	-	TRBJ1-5	TGTGCCAGCAGCCAATCAGCGGGGGGCCGCGGGGTGGCCCAGCATTTT	CASSQSAGGRGVAQHF
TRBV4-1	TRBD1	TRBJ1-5	TGCGCCAGCAGCCAGTTACAGGGGGGGCAGCCCCAGCATTTT	CASSQLQGGQPQHF
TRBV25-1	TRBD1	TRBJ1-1	TGTGCCAGCAGTGAAAGGGGGCAGTTGAACACTGAAGCTTTCTTT	CASSERGQLNTEAFF
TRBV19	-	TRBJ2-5	TGTGCCAGTAGTATTTGGGAGTCCGACAGGGAGACCCAGTACTTC	CASSIWESDRETQYF
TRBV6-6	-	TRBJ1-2	TGTGCCAGCAGTTACCTGCAGGTTGGCTATGGCTACACCTTC	CASSYLQVGYGYTF
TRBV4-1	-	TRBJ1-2	TGCGCCAGCAGCCAAGTCTACGGACAGAACTATGGCTACACCTTC	CASSQVYGQNYGYTF
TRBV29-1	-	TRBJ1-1	TGCAGCGTTGGATCATACTCGGACACTGAAGCTTTCTTT	CSVGSYSDTEAFF
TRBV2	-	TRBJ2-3	TGTGCCAGCAGTGATAGGACAGCTAGCACAGATACGCAGTATTTT	CASSDRTASTDTQYF
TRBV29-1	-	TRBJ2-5	TGCAGCGTTGGAGGTAGGACAGCCATTCAAGAGACCCAGTACTTC	CSVGGRTAIQETQYF
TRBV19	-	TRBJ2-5	TGTGCCAGTAGTAGTGAGGGATGGGGGACCCAGTACTTC	CASSSEGWGTQYF
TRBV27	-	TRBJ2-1	TGTGCCAGCAGTTGGGCAGGGTTCTCCTACAATGAGCAGTTCTTC	CASSWAGFSYNEQFF
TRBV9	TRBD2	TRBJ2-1	TGTGCCAGCAGCGTAGGGCTAGCGGGACGCCGGGAGCAGTTCTTC	CASSVGLAGRREQFF
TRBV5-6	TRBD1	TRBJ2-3	TGTGCCAGCAGCTTGGGGGGCGGACAGGTCGGACATACGCAGTATTTT	CASSLGGGQVGHTQYF
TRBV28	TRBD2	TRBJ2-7	TGTGCCAGCAGGGGGGGGTACGAGCAGTACTTC	CASRGGYEQYF
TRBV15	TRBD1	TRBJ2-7	TGTGCCACCAGCCCTAGACAGGGTGGTTACGAGCAGTACTTC	CATSPRQGGYEQYF
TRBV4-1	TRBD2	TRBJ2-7	TGCGCCAGCAGCCAAGATAAGGGGACTACCAGCTACGAGCAGTACTTC	CASSQDKGTTSYEQYF
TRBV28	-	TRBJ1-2	TGTGCCAGCAGTTTATACAGTAACTATGGCTACACCTTC	CASSLYSNYGYTF
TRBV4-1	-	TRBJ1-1	TGCGCCAGCAGAGTCCCTGGAGGAGGGACTGAAGCTTTCTTT	CASRVPGGGTEAFF
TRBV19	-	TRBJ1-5	TGTGCCAGTAAAGGAAGGCAGGGGTATCAGCCCCAGCATTTT	CASKGRQGYQPQHF
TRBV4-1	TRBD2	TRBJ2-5	TGCGCCAGCAGCCATCCTGGACTAGCGGGAGGGCCCCTCCAAGAGACCCAGTACTTC	CASSHPGLAGGPLQETQYF
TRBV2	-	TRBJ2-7	TGTGCCACCAGCAGGGTCGAAACCTCCCAGCAGTACTTC	CATSRVETSQQYF
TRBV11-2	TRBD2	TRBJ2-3	TGTGCCAGCAGCTTAGCCCCCGAGCGGGGGAGCACAGATACGCAGTATTTT	CASSLAPERGSTDTQYF